One sample yielded the 19 T cell receptor beta chains listed below, sequenced in a study of blood T cell repertoires in COVID-19. TCRdb's copy holds only in-frame clones and misses some; the assay was immunoSEQ multiplex PCR. The sample includes 300,000 to 350,000 clones, approximately 90% of them seen just once. The sequenced sample consisted of peripheral blood. These receptors were collected from a woman aged 25 to 39 with COVID-19, enrolled during active disease.

The V gene is TRBV5-8, the J gene TRBJ2-3; tentative D call: TRBD2 (5 bases). The V end was cut by 1 base, the J end by 1 base, with 10 bases between. Germline CDR1 and CDR2: SGHTS and YDEGEE. This CDR3 is 15 amino acids long. CDR3 DNA: TGTGCCAGCAGCTTGAACCTCGGGGGCACAGATACGCAGTATTTT. Translating gives CASSLNLGGTDTQYF.

This chain joins TRBV28 and TRBJ2-7; 7 nucleotides line up with TRBD2. This CDR3 has 14 amino acids. Trimming removed 7 bases from V and 1 base from J; junction bases left unmatched: 7. From germline, CDR1 is MDHEN and CDR2 SYDVKM. The DNA of the CDR3 is TGTGCCAGCATCGGCGGGAGTGCTTCCTACGAGCAGTACTTC. This translates into CASIGGSASYEQYF.

CDR3 sequence reads: CASRRGRDTEAFF. The CDR3 coding sequence is TGTGCCAGCAGAAGGGGGCGGGACACTGAAGCTTTCTTT. The chain recombines TRBV6-5 with TRBJ1-1, with TRBD1 matching over 7 bases. Germline CDR1 is MNHEY and CDR2 is SVGAGI. J was trimmed by 3 bases and V by 6 bases; bases with no gene match: 4. The CDR3 consists of 13 residues.

The gene calls are TRBV28 and TRBJ2-7; 10 bases fit TRBD1. The germline V gene has CDR1 MDHEN and CDR2 SYDVKM. This CDR3 comprises 16 residues. V lost 4 bases, J lost 1 base, and 7 bases stayed unmatched. The CDR3 spells CASSSVAGQGSYEQYF. The CDR3 region has the DNA TGTGCCAGCAGTTCGGTAGCGGGACAGGGGTCCTACGAGCAGTACTTC.

The chain joins TRBV4-1 to TRBJ1-1, with D hard to call. The CDR3 contains 17 residues. Per the germline V gene, CDR1 is MGHRA and CDR2 is YSYEKL. The germline V and J ends were trimmed by 4 bases and 4 bases, with 22 bases remaining between them. Here the CDR3 DNA reads TGCGCCAGCAGCCCCGACGGGAGAGCCCGGGGAAGCACTGAAGCTTTCTTT. Translating gives CASSPDGRARGSTEAFF.

This rearrangement joins TRBV3-1 (or the pseudogene TRBV3-2) to TRBJ1-1; 10 bases map to TRBD1. The CDR3 is made up of 15 amino acids. Germline values: CDR1 LGHDT, CDR2 YNNKEL (reference sequence). V gave up 6 bases and J gave up 3 bases; unmatched junction bases: 7. The DNA for the CDR3 is TGTGCCAGCAGGGGGACAGGGGCGTTTGACACTGAAGCTTTCTTT. Residues: CASRGTGAFDTEAFF.

This chain connects TRBV7-3 to TRBJ2-7, with unresolved D. The V end lost 2 bases, the J end lost 2 bases, and 7 bases lay between the germline ends. CDR3 length: 13 amino acids. CDR1 and CDR2 (germline): SGHTA, FQGTGA. The CDR3 nucleotides are TGTGCCAGCAGCTTACAGGCTGCCTACGAGCAGTACTTC. Its protein is CASSLQAAYEQYF.

This clone was observed a handful of times. The chain couples TRBV7-9 to TRBJ2-7; 12 nucleotides align to TRBD2. The V segment lost 5 bases and the J segment 6 bases; nucleotides outside the gene matches: 5. Germline CDR1 and CDR2: SEHNR and FQNEAQ (reference sequence). This CDR3 is built from 14 residues. CDR3 DNA: TGTGCCAGCAGCCCTAGCGGGAGGGCATCCGAGCAGTACTTC. This encodes CASSPSGRASEQYF.

This rearrangement joins TRBV7-6 to TRBJ2-7, with 9 nucleotides matching TRBD2. The germline V gene encodes CDR1 SGHVS and CDR2 FNYEAQ. J was trimmed by 5 bases and V by 1 base; bases with no gene match: 15. The CDR3 has 18 residues. CDR3 sequence (DNA): TGTGCCAGCAGCTTAGTTCCTAGCGGGACTACCTCTCGCCACGAGCAGTACTTC. Its protein product is CASSLVPSGTTSRHEQYF.

This chain connects TRBV11-1 to TRBJ1-1; D is uncertain. There are 13 residues in the CDR3. Germline V gene data show CDR1 as SGHAT and CDR2 as FQDESV (reference sequence). Trimming stripped 8 bases from V and 3 bases from J, with 13 bases between. CDR3 sequence reads: CASAPLGDTEAFF. CDR3 nucleotides: TGTGCCAGCGCCCCCCTCGGGGACACTGAAGCTTTCTTT.

The rearrangement links TRBV6-5 to TRBJ1-1, with 7 bases that match TRBD1. The J segment lost 4 bases and the V segment lost 2 bases, leaving 10 bases of the junction unmatched. Per germline, CDR1 MNHEY and CDR2 SVGAGI. The CDR3 loop spans 16 amino acids. CDR3 amino acids: CASSYEGGAGGTEAFF. CDR3 sequence (DNA): TGTGCCAGCAGTTACGAAGGGGGCGCCGGTGGCACTGAAGCTTTCTTT.

The chain employs TRBV7-2 and TRBJ2-3, with TRBD1 identical over 9 bases. J gave up 4 bases and V 1 base, and 6 bases lay outside the gene matches. CDR1 and CDR2 (germline): SGHTA, FQGNSA. The CDR3 is made up of 16 amino acids. In nucleotides, the CDR3 is TGTGCCAGCAGCTTAGGGAGGACAGGGGTAGCAGATACGCAGTATTTT. This codes for CASSLGRTGVADTQYF.

This clone has a handful of counts. The genes are TRBV25-1 and TRBJ1-2; 8 nucleotides agree with TRBD1. Germline V lookup: CDR1 MGHDK, CDR2 SYGVNS. The length of the CDR3 is 11 residues. Germline trimming cut 5 bases from V and 11 bases from J; bases unmatched to any gene: 4. The CDR3, as DNA: TGTGCCAGCAGTTCCCACAGGGGGTACACCTTC. Encoded protein: CASSSHRGYTF.

This sequence joins TRBV29-1 and TRBJ2-3; D is possibly TRBD1 (6 bases). The CDR3 totals 13 residues. CDR1 is SQVTM and CDR2 is ANQGSEA in the germline V gene. Trimming stripped 2 bases from V and 4 bases from J, with 10 bases between. The chain's CDR3 is CSVECRGPDTQYF. As DNA, the CDR3 is TGCAGCGTTGAATGCAGGGGCCCAGATACGCAGTATTTT.

CDR3 in amino acids: CAISDQGGELFF. Written as DNA, the CDR3 is TGTGCCATCAGTGATCAGGGCGGGGAGCTGTTTTTT. This chain uses TRBV10-3 with TRBJ2-2; the D gene is possibly TRBD1 (5 bases). The V end lost 3 bases, the J end lost 7 bases, and 6 bases lay between the germline ends. The germline gives CDR1 ENHRY, CDR2 SYGVKD. The CDR3 covers 12 residues.

This chain links TRBV28 with TRBJ1-5; 8 nucleotides align to TRBD1. The CDR3 is 14 amino acids. V was pared by 1 base and J by 7 bases, with 3 bases of the junction left unmatched. CDR1 and CDR2 from the germline V gene are MDHEN and SYDVKM. CDR3 residues: CASSLFRGPQPQHF. CDR3 DNA: TGTGCCAGCAGTTTATTCAGGGGGCCCCAGCCCCAGCATTTT.

The gene calls are TRBV29-1 and TRBJ2-7, with 10 bases aligning to TRBD2. Germline V lookup: CDR1 SQVTM, CDR2 ANQGSEA. V shed 7 bases, J shed 6 bases, and the junction held 3 bases outside the gene matches. The CDR3 totals 11 residues. The CDR3 DNA follows: TGCAGCGCCGGGACTAGCGTCGAGCAGTACTTC. It specifies CSAGTSVEQYF.

The gene calls are TRBV4-2 and TRBJ2-7; 7 bases agree with TRBD1. V lost 3 bases and J lost 5; bases outside the gene matches: 7. The CDR3 sequence is 14 residues long. CDR1 LGHNA and CDR2 YNFKEQ come from the germline V gene. The CDR3, as DNA: TGTGCCAGCAGCCATCGACAGGGTGCGGACGAGCAGTACTTC. This gives the protein CASSHRQGADEQYF.

V and J are TRBV5-1 and TRBJ2-7; 8 positions match TRBD1. Trimming at V came to 5 bases and at J to 4 bases, leaving 5 bases not matched to a gene. This CDR3 has 13 amino acids. Germline assignment: CDR1 SGHRS and CDR2 YFSETQ. The chain's CDR3 is CASRRTGTYEQYF. The CDR3 DNA follows: TGCGCCAGCAGAAGGACAGGGACATACGAGCAGTACTTC.